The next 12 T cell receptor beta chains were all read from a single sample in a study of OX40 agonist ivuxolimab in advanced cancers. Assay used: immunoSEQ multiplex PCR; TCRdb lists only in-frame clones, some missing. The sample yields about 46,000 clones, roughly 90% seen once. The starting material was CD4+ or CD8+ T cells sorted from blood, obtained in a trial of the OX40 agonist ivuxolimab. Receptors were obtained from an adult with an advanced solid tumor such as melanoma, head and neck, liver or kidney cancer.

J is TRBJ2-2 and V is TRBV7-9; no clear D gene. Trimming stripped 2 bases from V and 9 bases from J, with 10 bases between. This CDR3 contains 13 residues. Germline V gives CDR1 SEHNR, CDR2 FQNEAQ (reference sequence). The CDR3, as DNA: TGTGCCAGCAGCTTAATTACCGGAAGGGAGCTGTTTTTT. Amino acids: CASSLITGRELFF.

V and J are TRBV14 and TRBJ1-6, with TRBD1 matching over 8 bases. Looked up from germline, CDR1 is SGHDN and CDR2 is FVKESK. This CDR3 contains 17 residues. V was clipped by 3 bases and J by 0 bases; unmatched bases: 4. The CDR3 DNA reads TGTGCCAGCAGCCACAACAGGGGGAACTCCTATAATTCACCCCTCCACTTT. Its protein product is CASSHNRGNSYNSPLHF.

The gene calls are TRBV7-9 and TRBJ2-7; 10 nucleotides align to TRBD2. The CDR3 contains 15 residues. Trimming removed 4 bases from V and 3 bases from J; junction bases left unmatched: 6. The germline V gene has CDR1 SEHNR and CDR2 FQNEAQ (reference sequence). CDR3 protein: CASSSSERGGYEQYV. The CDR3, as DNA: TGTGCCAGCAGCTCCAGTGAGCGGGGGGGCTACGAGCAGTACGTC.

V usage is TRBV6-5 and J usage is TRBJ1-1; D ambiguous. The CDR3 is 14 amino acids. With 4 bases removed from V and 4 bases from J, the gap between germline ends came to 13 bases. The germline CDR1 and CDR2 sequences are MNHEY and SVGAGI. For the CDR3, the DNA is TGTGCCAGCAGTTTGTCAAGGGTTGCCACTGAAGCTTTCTTT. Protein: CASSLSRVATEAFF.

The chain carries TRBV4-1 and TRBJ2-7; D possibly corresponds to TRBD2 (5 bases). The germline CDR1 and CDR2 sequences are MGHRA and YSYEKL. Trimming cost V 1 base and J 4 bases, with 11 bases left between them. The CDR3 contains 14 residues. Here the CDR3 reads CASSQATTGYEQYV. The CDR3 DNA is TGCGCCAGCAGCCAAGCCACGACGGGATACGAGCAGTACGTC.

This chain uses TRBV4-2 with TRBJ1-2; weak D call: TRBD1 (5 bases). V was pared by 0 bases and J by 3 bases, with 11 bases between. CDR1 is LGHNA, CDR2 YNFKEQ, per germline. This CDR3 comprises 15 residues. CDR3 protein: CASSQETGTDYGYTF. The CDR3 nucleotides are TGTGCCAGCAGCCAAGAGACGGGGACGGACTATGGCTACACCTTC.

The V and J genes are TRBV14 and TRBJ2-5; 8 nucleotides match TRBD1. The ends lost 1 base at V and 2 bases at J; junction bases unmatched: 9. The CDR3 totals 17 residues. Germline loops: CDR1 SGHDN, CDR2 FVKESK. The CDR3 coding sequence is TGTGCCAGCAGCCAAGCCCCCTGGACAGGGCTACAAGAGACCCAGTACTTC. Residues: CASSQAPWTGLQETQYF. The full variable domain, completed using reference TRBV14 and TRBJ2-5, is EAGVTQFPSHSVIEKGQTVTLRCDPISGHDNLYWYRRVMGKEIKFLLHFVKESKQDESGMPNNRFLAERTGGTYSTLKVQPAELEDSGVYFCASSQAPWTGLQETQYFGPGTRLLVL.

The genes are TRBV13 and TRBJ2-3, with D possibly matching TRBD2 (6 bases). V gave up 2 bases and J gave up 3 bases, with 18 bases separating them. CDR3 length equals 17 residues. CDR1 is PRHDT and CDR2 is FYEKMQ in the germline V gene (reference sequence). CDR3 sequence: CASSLSINGRKTDTQYF. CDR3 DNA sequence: TGTGCCAGCAGCTTAAGTATTAACGGGAGAAAGACAGATACGCAGTATTTT.

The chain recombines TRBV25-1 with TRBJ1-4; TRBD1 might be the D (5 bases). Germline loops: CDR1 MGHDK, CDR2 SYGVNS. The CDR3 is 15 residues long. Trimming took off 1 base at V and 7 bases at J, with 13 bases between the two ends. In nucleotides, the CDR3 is TGTGCCAGCAGTGAATCGGGGGTGGGAGGTGAAAAACTGTTTTTT. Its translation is CASSESGVGGEKLFF.

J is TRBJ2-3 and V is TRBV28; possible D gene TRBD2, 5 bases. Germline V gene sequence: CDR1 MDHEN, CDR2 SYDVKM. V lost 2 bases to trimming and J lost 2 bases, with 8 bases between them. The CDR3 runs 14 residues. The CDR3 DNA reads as TGTGCCAGCAGTTTACGGGGAGACACAGATACGCAGTATTTT. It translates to CASSLRGDTDTQYF.

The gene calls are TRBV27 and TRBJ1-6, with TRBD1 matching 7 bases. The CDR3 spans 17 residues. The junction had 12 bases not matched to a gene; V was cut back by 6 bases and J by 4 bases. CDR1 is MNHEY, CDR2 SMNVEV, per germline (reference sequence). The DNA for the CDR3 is TGTGCCAGCAGCACACGTAATGACAGGGTTTATAATTCACCCCTCCACTTT. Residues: CASSTRNDRVYNSPLHF.

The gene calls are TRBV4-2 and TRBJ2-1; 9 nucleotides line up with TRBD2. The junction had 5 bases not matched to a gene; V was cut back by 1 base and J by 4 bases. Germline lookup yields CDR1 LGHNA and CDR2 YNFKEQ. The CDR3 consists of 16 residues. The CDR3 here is CASSQGSSGDYNEQFF. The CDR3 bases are TGTGCCAGCAGCCAAGGTTCTAGCGGGGATTACAATGAGCAGTTCTTC.